What follows are 2 T cell receptor beta chains derived from one specimen sequenced in a study of beta chain features in type 1 diabetes. The authors reverse transcribed all of the isolated RNA, so sequencing captured expressed TCRB transcripts. Method: immunoSEQ multiplex PCR; TCRdb's copy keeps in-frame clones and lacks some. The table shows tens of thousands of clones, with around a third occurring only once. Sequenced sample: stem cell memory CD4+ T cells from blood. The receptors derive from a woman under 30 in good health.

This clone was detected a few times. The rearrangement uses TRBV9 and TRBJ1-1; tentatively, D is TRBD1 (5 bases). The germline V gene encodes CDR1 SGDLS and CDR2 YYNGEE. Trimming left V 0 bases short and J 3 bases short, with 9 bases between. The CDR3 has 14 amino acids. Written as DNA, the CDR3 is TGTGCCAGCAGCGTAGAGGAGGGGCACACTGAAGCTTTCTTT. Translating gives CASSVEEGHTEAFF.

This clone has a handful of counts. The chain links TRBV7-6 to TRBJ2-7, with 15 bases that match TRBD2. Germline V gene data show CDR1 as SGHVS and CDR2 as FNYEAQ. The CDR3 has 17 residues. V lost 1 base to trimming and J lost 5 bases; unmatched junction nucleotides: 6. The CDR3 DNA reads TGTGCCAGCAGCTTAGGGACTAGCGGGAGGGCTCTGAACGAGCAGTACTTC. This codes for CASSLGTSGRALNEQYF.